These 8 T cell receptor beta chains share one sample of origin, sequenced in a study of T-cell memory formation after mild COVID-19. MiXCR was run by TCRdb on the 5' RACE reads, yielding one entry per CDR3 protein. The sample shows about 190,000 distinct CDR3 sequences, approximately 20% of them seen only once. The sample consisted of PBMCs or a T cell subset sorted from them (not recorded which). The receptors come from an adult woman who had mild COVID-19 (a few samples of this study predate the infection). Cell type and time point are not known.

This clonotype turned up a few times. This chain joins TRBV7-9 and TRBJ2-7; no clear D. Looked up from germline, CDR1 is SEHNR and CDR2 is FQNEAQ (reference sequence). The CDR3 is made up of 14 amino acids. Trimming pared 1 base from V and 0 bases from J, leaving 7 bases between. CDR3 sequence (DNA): TGTGCCAGCAGCTTAGGTCACCTCTCCTACGAGCAGTACTTC. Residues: CASSLGHLSYEQYF. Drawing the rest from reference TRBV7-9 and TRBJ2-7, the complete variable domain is DTGVSQNPRHKITKRGQNVTFRCDPISEHNRLYWYRQTLGQGPEFLTYFQNEAQLEKSRLLSDRFSAERPKGSFSTLEIQRTEQGDSAMYLCASSLGHLSYEQYFGPGTRLTVT.

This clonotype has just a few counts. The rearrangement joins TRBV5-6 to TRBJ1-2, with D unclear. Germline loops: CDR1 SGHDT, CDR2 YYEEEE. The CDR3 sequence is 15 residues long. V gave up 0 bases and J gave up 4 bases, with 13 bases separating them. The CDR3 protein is CASSLDLGRLYGYTF. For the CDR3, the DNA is TGTGCCAGCAGCTTGGATTTGGGCCGACTCTATGGCTACACCTTC.

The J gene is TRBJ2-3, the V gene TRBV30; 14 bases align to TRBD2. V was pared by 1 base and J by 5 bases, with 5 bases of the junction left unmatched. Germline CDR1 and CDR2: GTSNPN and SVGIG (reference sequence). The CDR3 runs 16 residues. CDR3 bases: TGTGCCTGGAGTGCAGGACTAGCGGGAGGTAGAGATACGCAGTATTTT. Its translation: CAWSAGLAGGRDTQYF.

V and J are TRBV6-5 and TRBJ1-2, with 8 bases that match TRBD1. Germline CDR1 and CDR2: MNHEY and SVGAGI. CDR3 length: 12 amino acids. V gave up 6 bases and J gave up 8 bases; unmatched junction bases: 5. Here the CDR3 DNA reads TGTGCCAGCAGGCTGCAGGGGGCCGGCTACACCTTC. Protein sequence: CASRLQGAGYTF.

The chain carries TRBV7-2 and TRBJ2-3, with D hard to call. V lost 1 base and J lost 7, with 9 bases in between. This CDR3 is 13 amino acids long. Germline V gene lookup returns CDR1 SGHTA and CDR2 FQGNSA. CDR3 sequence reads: CASSLEAIHTQYF. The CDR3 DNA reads TGTGCCAGCAGCTTAGAGGCGATCCATACGCAGTATTTT. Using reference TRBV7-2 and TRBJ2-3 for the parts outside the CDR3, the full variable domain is GAGVSQSPSNKVTEKGKDVELRCDPISGHTALYWYRQSLGQGLEFLIYFQGNSAPDKSGLPSDRFSAERTGGSVSTLTIQRTQQEDSAVYLCASSLEAIHTQYFGPGTRLTVL.

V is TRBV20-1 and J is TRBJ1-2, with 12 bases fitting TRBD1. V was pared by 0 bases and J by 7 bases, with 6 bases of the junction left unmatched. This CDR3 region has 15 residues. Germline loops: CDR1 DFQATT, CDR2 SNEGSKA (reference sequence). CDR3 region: CSARDRDRGRSGYTF. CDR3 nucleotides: TGCAGTGCTAGAGATCGGGACAGGGGGCGTAGTGGCTACACCTTC.

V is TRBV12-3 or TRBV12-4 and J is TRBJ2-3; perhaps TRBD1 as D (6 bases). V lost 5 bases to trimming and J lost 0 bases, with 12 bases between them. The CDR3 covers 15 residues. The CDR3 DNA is TGTGCCAGCAGTCCAGGGGATCCTAGCACAGATACGCAGTATTTT. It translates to CASSPGDPSTDTQYF.

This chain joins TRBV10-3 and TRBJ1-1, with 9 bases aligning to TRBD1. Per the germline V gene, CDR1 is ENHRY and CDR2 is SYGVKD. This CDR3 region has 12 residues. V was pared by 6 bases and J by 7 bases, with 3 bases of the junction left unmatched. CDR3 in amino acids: CAIRGTGREAFF. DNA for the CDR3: TGTGCCATCAGGGGGACAGGGCGTGAAGCTTTCTTT.